A selection of T cell receptor beta chains follows, all from one sample in a study of T cells after somatic rescue of genetic block. Clones were sequenced by immunoSEQ multiplex PCR, and TCRdb holds only the in-frame ones, with some missing. Of approximately 10,000 clones listed, 60% to 85% are singletons. Sequences were obtained from peripheral blood mononuclear cells (PBMCs). Receptor source: a boy between 5 and 17 years old. The CDR3 runs from the conserved cysteine through the conserved F or W. A D gene is named only where the DNA matches it firmly. Rows give clone size only sometimes, using once, few, many, or a class for an expanded clone.

clone_size: NA
v_call: TRBV5-1
d_call: NA
j_call: TRBJ2-7
cdr3_aa: CASSLAATGRGSEQYF
cdr3_nt: TGCGCCAGCAGCTTGGCCGCGACCGGGCGTGGGAGCGAGCAGTACTTC

clone_size: NA
v_call: TRBV7-3
d_call: NA
j_call: TRBJ2-3
cdr3_aa: CASSLYRLTDTQYF
cdr3_nt: TGTGCCAGCAGCTTATACAGGCTCACAGATACGCAGTATTTT

clone_size: NA
v_call: TRBV28
d_call: NA
j_call: TRBJ2-7
cdr3_aa: CASSFNQGLRGQYF
cdr3_nt: TGTGCCAGCAGTTTTAACCAGGGCCTAAGAGGGCAGTACTTC

clone_size: NA
v_call: TRBV7-9
d_call: NA
j_call: TRBJ2-3
cdr3_aa: CASSLGTSESDTQYF
cdr3_nt: TGTGCCAGCAGCTTAGGGACGTCGGAGTCAGATACGCAGTATTTT

clone_size: NA
v_call: TRBV7-7
d_call: NA
j_call: TRBJ2-7
cdr3_aa: CASSRLGASYEQYF
cdr3_nt: TGTGCTAGCAGCCGTCTGGGGGCCTCCTACGAGCAGTACTTC

clone_size: few
v_call: TRBV2
d_call: NA
j_call: TRBJ1-5
cdr3_aa: CASSVGLTNQPQHF
cdr3_nt: TGTGCCAGCAGTGTAGGGCTGACTAATCAGCCCCAGCATTTT

clone_size: NA
v_call: TRBV10-3
d_call: NA
j_call: TRBJ2-5
cdr3_aa: CAISETRVGGETQYF
cdr3_nt: TGTGCCATCAGTGAGACCAGGGTAGGAGGGGAGACCCAGTACTTC

clone_size: few
v_call: TRBV6-6
d_call: NA
j_call: TRBJ2-1
cdr3_aa: CASSYSGSYNEQFF
cdr3_nt: TGTGCCAGCAGTTACAGTGGTTCCTACAATGAGCAGTTCTTC

clone_size: few
v_call: TRBV11-2
d_call: NA
j_call: TRBJ1-1
cdr3_aa: CASSPHWTEAFF
cdr3_nt: TGTGCCAGCAGCCCCCATTGGACTGAAGCTTTCTTT

clone_size: NA
v_call: TRBV4-1
d_call: NA
j_call: TRBJ1-4
cdr3_aa: CASSPLTLNEKLFF
cdr3_nt: TGCGCCAGCAGCCCCCTTACCCTTAATGAAAAACTGTTTTTT

clone_size: NA
v_call: TRBV28
d_call: NA
j_call: TRBJ2-5
cdr3_aa: CASSLLWETQYF
cdr3_nt: TGTGCCAGCAGTTTATTATGGGAGACCCAGTACTTC

clone_size: NA
v_call: TRBV7-9
d_call: TRBD1
j_call: TRBJ1-2
cdr3_aa: CASIQQGAVYGYTF
cdr3_nt: TGTGCCAGCATTCAACAGGGGGCTGTCTATGGCTACACCTTC

clone_size: once
v_call: TRBV28
d_call: NA
j_call: TRBJ2-7
cdr3_aa: CASSLFLTGTYEQYF
cdr3_nt: TGTGCCAGCAGTTTATTTCTCACGGGAACCTACGAGCAGTACTTC

clone_size: NA
v_call: TRBV2
d_call: NA
j_call: TRBJ2-1
cdr3_aa: CASRTGLAAFNEQFF
cdr3_nt: TGTGCCAGCAGGACAGGGCTAGCGGCATTCAATGAGCAGTTCTTC

clone_size: NA
v_call: TRBV10-2
d_call: TRBD2
j_call: TRBJ2-7
cdr3_aa: CASSVAGIYEQYF
cdr3_nt: TGCGCCAGCAGCGTAGCGGGAATCTACGAGCAGTACTTC

clone_size: NA
v_call: TRBV7-9
d_call: NA
j_call: TRBJ1-4
cdr3_aa: CASRQEGAGLFF
cdr3_nt: TGTGCCAGCAGACAAGAAGGGGCGGGACTGTTTTTT

clone_size: NA
v_call: TRBV5-1
d_call: TRBD1
j_call: TRBJ2-5
cdr3_aa: CASSWNRGKETQYF
cdr3_nt: TGCGCCAGCAGCTGGAACAGGGGAAAAGAGACCCAGTACTTC

clone_size: medium-sized
v_call: TRBV5-1
d_call: TRBD2
j_call: TRBJ2-7
cdr3_aa: CASSLGLADAYEQYF
cdr3_nt: TGCGCCAGCAGCTTGGGACTAGCAGATGCCTACGAGCAGTACTTC

clone_size: few
v_call: TRBV5-1
d_call: TRBD1
j_call: TRBJ1-4
cdr3_aa: CASSFTGTGNEKLFF
cdr3_nt: TGCGCCAGCAGCTTCACCGGGACAGGGAATGAAAAACTGTTTTTT

clone_size: NA
v_call: TRBV5-1
d_call: NA
j_call: TRBJ2-3
cdr3_aa: CASSLDRFTDTQYF
cdr3_nt: TGCGCCAGCAGCTTGGACAGGTTCACAGATACGCAGTATTTT

clone_size: large
v_call: TRBV4-2
d_call: TRBD2
j_call: TRBJ2-5
cdr3_aa: CASSPGAGGHQETQYF
cdr3_nt: TGTGCCAGCAGCCCGGGTGCGGGGGGCCATCAAGAGACCCAGTACTTC

clone_size: few
v_call: TRBV7-9
d_call: NA
j_call: TRBJ2-7
cdr3_aa: CASSLRPRDGKGFFYEQYF
cdr3_nt: TGTGCCAGCAGCTTAAGGCCCCGGGACGGAAAGGGGTTTTTTTACGAGCAGTACTTC

clone_size: NA
v_call: TRBV9
d_call: TRBD1
j_call: TRBJ2-7
cdr3_aa: CASSLTGGYPHF
cdr3_nt: TGTGCCAGCAGCCTGACAGGGGGATACCCCCACTTC

clone_size: NA
v_call: TRBV5-1
d_call: NA
j_call: TRBJ2-1
cdr3_aa: CASSSNTGEQFF
cdr3_nt: TGCGCCAGCAGCTCGAACACAGGTGAGCAGTTCTTC

clone_size: NA
v_call: TRBV28
d_call: TRBD1
j_call: TRBJ2-7
cdr3_aa: CASSSTGTGRNEQYF
cdr3_nt: TGTGCCAGCAGTTCTACCGGGACAGGGAGGAACGAGCAGTACTTC

clone_size: NA
v_call: TRBV28
d_call: TRBD2
j_call: TRBJ2-7
cdr3_aa: CASRRGLAGETYEQYF
cdr3_nt: TGTGCCAGCAGACGGGGACTAGCGGGAGAGACCTACGAGCAGTACTTC

clone_size: NA
v_call: TRBV7-9
d_call: NA
j_call: TRBJ2-1
cdr3_aa: CASSFGSGLSYNEQFF
cdr3_nt: TGTGCCAGCAGCTTCGGCTCCGGCCTCTCCTACAATGAGCAGTTCTTC

clone_size: NA
v_call: TRBV11-2
d_call: TRBD2
j_call: TRBJ2-2
cdr3_aa: CASSLFVGVAGSGELFF
cdr3_nt: TGTGCCAGCAGCTTATTCGTCGGTGTAGCGGGGTCCGGGGAGCTGTTTTTT

clone_size: NA
v_call: TRBV10-2
d_call: NA
j_call: TRBJ2-2
cdr3_aa: CASSEATGELFF
cdr3_nt: TGCGCTAGCAGTGAAGCGACCGGGGAGCTGTTTTTT

clone_size: NA
v_call: TRBV5-6
d_call: NA
j_call: TRBJ1-5
cdr3_aa: CASSLYRGVRQPQHF
cdr3_nt: TGTGCCAGCAGCTTGTATCGGGGGGTCCGACAGCCCCAGCATTTT

clone_size: NA
v_call: TRBV7-6
d_call: TRBD1
j_call: TRBJ2-1
cdr3_aa: CASSSGQGMLYNEQFF
cdr3_nt: TGTGCCAGCAGCTCAGGACAGGGGATGCTCTACAATGAGCAGTTCTTC

clone_size: few
v_call: TRBV5-1
d_call: TRBD1
j_call: TRBJ1-5
cdr3_aa: CASSLGDRSTQHF
cdr3_nt: TGCGCCAGCAGCTTGGGGGACAGAAGTACCCAGCATTTT

clone_size: NA
v_call: TRBV4-1
d_call: TRBD2
j_call: TRBJ2-3
cdr3_aa: CASSHEAASGGTDTQYF
cdr3_nt: TGCGCCAGCAGCCACGAAGCAGCTAGCGGGGGCACAGATACGCAGTATTTT

clone_size: NA
v_call: TRBV10-2
d_call: TRBD1
j_call: TRBJ1-4
cdr3_aa: CASRIGGTGNEKLFF
cdr3_nt: TGCGCCAGCAGGATAGGGGGGACAGGGAATGAAAAACTGTTTTTT

clone_size: NA
v_call: TRBV18
d_call: TRBD1
j_call: TRBJ1-5
cdr3_aa: CASSGDRDQPQHF
cdr3_nt: TGTGCCAGCTCAGGGGACAGGGATCAGCCCCAGCATTTT

clone_size: NA
v_call: TRBV6-1
d_call: NA
j_call: TRBJ2-7
cdr3_aa: CASGTLAQQYF
cdr3_nt: TGTGCCAGCGGGACGCTCGCCCAGCAGTACTTC

clone_size: NA
v_call: TRBV11-3
d_call: NA
j_call: TRBJ2-2
cdr3_aa: CASSFEAGKGELFF
cdr3_nt: TGTGCCAGCAGTTTTGAGGCAGGGAAGGGGGAGCTGTTTTTT

clone_size: NA
v_call: TRBV7-3
d_call: TRBD1
j_call: TRBJ1-1
cdr3_aa: CASSSQGGGNTEAFF
cdr3_nt: TGTGCCAGCAGCTCCCAGGGGGGAGGGAACACTGAAGCTTTCTTT

clone_size: NA
v_call: TRBV5-1
d_call: NA
j_call: TRBJ2-1
cdr3_aa: CASSLVAHSYNEQFF
cdr3_nt: TGCGCCAGCAGCTTGGTGGCTCACTCCTACAATGAGCAGTTCTTC

clone_size: few
v_call: TRBV2
d_call: TRBD1
j_call: TRBJ2-2
cdr3_aa: CASSADRGRTGELFF
cdr3_nt: TGTGCCAGCAGCGCCGACAGGGGGAGGACCGGGGAGCTGTTTTTT

clone_size: NA
v_call: TRBV7-2
d_call: NA
j_call: TRBJ2-7
cdr3_aa: CASSLVLVGLRSSYEQYF
cdr3_nt: TGTGCCAGCAGCTTAGTCTTAGTTGGACTCCGTAGCTCCTACGAGCAGTACTTC

clone_size: NA
v_call: TRBV5-1
d_call: NA
j_call: TRBJ2-7
cdr3_aa: CASSLDREGYEQYF
cdr3_nt: TGCGCCAGCAGCTTGGACAGGGAGGGCTACGAGCAGTACTTC

clone_size: NA
v_call: TRBV6-4
d_call: NA
j_call: TRBJ1-3
cdr3_aa: CASSYSGLSTSGNTIYF
cdr3_nt: TGTGCCAGCTCGTACTCGGGACTGTCTACCTCTGGAAACACCATATATTTT

clone_size: NA
v_call: TRBV11-2
d_call: NA
j_call: TRBJ2-7
cdr3_aa: CASSLSGGYEQYF
cdr3_nt: TGTGCCAGCAGCTTGTCAGGCGGCTACGAGCAGTACTTC

clone_size: few
v_call: TRBV7-3
d_call: TRBD1
j_call: TRBJ2-6
cdr3_aa: CASSPDRAGANVLTF
cdr3_nt: TGTGCCAGCAGCCCGGACAGGGCTGGGGCCAACGTCCTGACTTTC

clone_size: NA
v_call: TRBV18
d_call: NA
j_call: TRBJ1-1
cdr3_aa: CASSRGASGFTEAFF
cdr3_nt: TGTGCCAGCTCACGAGGGGCCTCCGGGTTCACTGAAGCTTTCTTT

clone_size: NA
v_call: TRBV6-6
d_call: NA
j_call: TRBJ2-6
cdr3_aa: CASSYPFSGANVLTF
cdr3_nt: TGTGCCAGCAGTTACCCTTTTTCTGGGGCCAACGTCCTGACTTTC

clone_size: NA
v_call: TRBV12-5
d_call: NA
j_call: TRBJ1-1
cdr3_aa: CASGLRFDTEAFF
cdr3_nt: TGTGCTAGTGGCCTAAGATTTGACACTGAAGCTTTCTTT

clone_size: NA
v_call: TRBV4-1
d_call: NA
j_call: TRBJ2-4
cdr3_aa: CASSQDYSGSPVAKNIQYF
cdr3_nt: TGCGCCAGCAGCCAAGATTACAGCGGGTCCCCCGTTGCCAAAAACATTCAGTACTTC

clone_size: NA
v_call: TRBV19
d_call: NA
j_call: TRBJ1-5
cdr3_aa: CASSITGRDHQPQHF
cdr3_nt: TGTGCCAGTAGTATAACGGGGAGGGATCATCAGCCCCAGCATTTT

clone_size: NA
v_call: TRBV7-3
d_call: NA
j_call: TRBJ2-2
cdr3_aa: CASSLTLAGTGELFF
cdr3_nt: TGTGCCAGCAGCTTAACGCTGGCGGGCACCGGGGAGCTGTTTTTT

clone_size: NA
v_call: TRBV27
d_call: NA
j_call: TRBJ1-2
cdr3_aa: CASSLFLSPGGARRYTF
cdr3_nt: TGTGCCAGCAGCCTTTTTCTTTCACCGGGGGGAGCCAGGCGCTACACCTTC

clone_size: medium-sized
v_call: TRBV5-1
d_call: NA
j_call: TRBJ1-1
cdr3_aa: CASSLYGGQVMNTEAFF
cdr3_nt: TGCGCCAGCAGCTTGTACGGGGGGCAGGTGATGAACACTGAAGCTTTCTTT

clone_size: NA
v_call: TRBV27
d_call: TRBD2
j_call: TRBJ2-7
cdr3_aa: CASGSGRAYEQYF
cdr3_nt: TGTGCCAGCGGTAGCGGGAGGGCCTACGAGCAGTACTTC

clone_size: few
v_call: TRBV11-2
d_call: TRBD1
j_call: TRBJ2-7
cdr3_aa: CASSIDRVLHYYEQYF
cdr3_nt: TGTGCCAGCAGCATAGACAGGGTCTTACACTACTACGAGCAGTACTTC

clone_size: few
v_call: TRBV7-9
d_call: NA
j_call: TRBJ1-1
cdr3_aa: CASSLAIVETEAFF
cdr3_nt: TGTGCCAGCAGCTTAGCGATAGTGGAAACTGAAGCTTTCTTT

clone_size: NA
v_call: TRBV10-3
d_call: NA
j_call: TRBJ1-1
cdr3_aa: CAISESGRGGTEAFF
cdr3_nt: TGTGCCATCAGTGAGTCGGGCAGGGGAGGCACTGAAGCTTTCTTT